This T cell receptor beta chain was documented in a study of tumor-infiltrating lymphocytes in localized non-small cell lung cancer. In its sample, this clone was seen once. With V trimmed by 4 bases and J by 7 bases, 6 bases remained unmatched. The CDR3 runs 15 residues. The germline CDR1 and CDR2 sequences are LGHNA and YNFKEQ. Generated by immunoSEQ multiplex PCR, the TCRdb table keeps only in-frame clones and is missing some. The sample shows 6,600 or so clones, over 70% of them seen only once. The sequenced material came from lung tumor tissue. The chain recombines TRBV4-2 with TRBJ1-5; 11 nucleotides align to TRBD1. The TCR sequence derives from a human donor with non-small cell lung cancer. The CDR3, as DNA: TGTGCCAGCAGCCCGACCGGGACAGGGGGACAGCCCCAGCATTTT. Its translation is CASSPTGTGGQPQHF.